This paragraph covers one T cell receptor beta chain sequence. The sample contains more than one DNA sequence encoding this CDR3. Sequencing was performed with immunoSEQ multiplex PCR; in TCRdb, only in-frame clones are kept and a portion is missing. The table records 2 million to 2.5 million clones, 90% to 95% of them present only once. These data belong to a study of shared clonotypes between healthy human individuals. The naive CD8 population came from CD45RO-negative cells selected for CCR7, without terminally differentiated effector memory CD45RA+ cells. Sample: naive CD8+ T cells from PBMCs. The origin of this receptor is a man aged 18 to 29 in good health. Some clones in this sample may be carry-over from other donors' samples.

CDR3 in DNA: TGTGCCAGCAGCTTGTCCTACGAGCAGTACTTC. Encoded protein: CASSLSYEQYF. The genes are TRBV7-9 and TRBJ2-7; D call uncertain. The germline CDR1 and CDR2 sequences are SEHNR and FQNEAQ (reference sequence). CDR3 length: 11 amino acids. V was cut by 3 bases and J by 1 base, with 1 base left in between.